The 28 T cell receptor beta chains listed next were all sequenced from one sample in a study of T cell responses to AZD1222 COVID-19 vaccine (dated by TCRdb to 2020 to 2023). The sample's time point label, in plain terms: about 28 days (+/-7) after the second vaccine dose. Library method: the immunoSEQ multiplex PCR assay. As stored in TCRdb, this immuneACCESS dataset retains in-frame rearrangements with V and J assigned. A fraction of the clones does not appear; measured against another copy, unresolved V genes explain less than half of the discrepancy, and the remainder lacks a known reason. Here the sample has 150,000 to 190,000 clones; 90% occur a single time. The top ten hold about 1.6% of the sample. Sequencing was performed on peripheral blood, taken 28 days after the second AZD1222 dose. The receptor source for this set is an adult who received the AZD1222 COVID-19 vaccine.

This sequence joins TRBV7-2 and TRBJ1-1, with a tentative D call TRBD1 (5 bases). The CDR3 length is 13 residues. Per germline, CDR1 SGHTA and CDR2 FQGNSA. Trimming pared 3 bases from V and 7 bases from J, leaving 12 bases between. The CDR3 spells CASSFSGFSEAFF. The CDR3 nucleotides are TGTGCCAGCAGCTTCTCAGGGTTCAGTGAAGCTTTCTTT.

This clone appeared once. This chain connects TRBV24-1 to TRBJ2-3, with 9 bases identical to TRBD1. This CDR3 comprises 17 residues. V lost 4 bases, J lost 4 bases, and 11 bases stayed unmatched. CDR1 is KGHDR, CDR2 SFDVKD, per germline. The chain's CDR3 is CATSDRYRGRISDTQYF. In DNA form, the CDR3 reads TGTGCCACCAGTGACCGTTACAGGGGGCGTATTTCAGATACGCAGTATTTT.

The chain carries TRBV18 and TRBJ1-1, with a tentative D call TRBD1 (6 bases). The germline gives CDR1 KGHSH, CDR2 LQKENI. Trimming removed 2 bases at V and 5 bases at J, with 18 bases between. The CDR3 spans 16 residues. CDR3: CASSPTLQGPGTEAFF. CDR3 sequence (DNA): TGTGCCAGCTCACCAACCTTACAGGGACCTGGTACTGAAGCTTTCTTT.

The rearrangement links TRBV5-1 to TRBJ2-7; perhaps D is TRBD1 or TRBD2 (6 bases each). Trimming shortened V by 3 bases and J by 5 bases, and 15 bases separated the two germline ends. CDR1 is SGHRS and CDR2 is YFSETQ in the germline V gene. The CDR3 loop spans 14 amino acids. CDR3 sequence (DNA): TGCGCCAGCAGCTCGGGGCTAGGGGGGAACGAGCAGTACTTC. Translating gives CASSSGLGGNEQYF.

This clone was detected once. The V gene is TRBV7-9, the J gene TRBJ2-4, with unresolved D. CDR1 SEHNR and CDR2 FQNEAQ come from the germline V gene (reference sequence). Trimming pared 3 bases from V and 8 bases from J, leaving 11 bases between. There are 13 residues in the CDR3. CDR3 sequence (DNA): TGTGCCAGCAGCTTGTGGGATCAGGACATTCAGTACTTC. This sequence encodes CASSLWDQDIQYF. The whole variable domain, filled in from reference TRBV7-9 and TRBJ2-4, reads DTGVSQNPRHKITKRGQNVTFRCDPISEHNRLYWYRQTLGQGPEFLTYFQNEAQLEKSRLLSDRFSAERPKGSFSTLEIQRTEQGDSAMYLCASSLWDQDIQYFGAGTRLSVL.

The chain employs TRBV5-8 and TRBJ2-3; tentative D call: TRBD2 (6 bases). V was pared by 0 bases and J by 7 bases, with 15 bases between. This CDR3 has 15 amino acids. Germline values: CDR1 SGHTS, CDR2 YDEGEE. The DNA for the CDR3 is TGTGCCAGCAGCTTGGAAACCGGGAGCCCACATACGCAGTATTTT. It yields the protein CASSLETGSPHTQYF. Full variable domain (outside the CDR3, taken from reference TRBV5-8 and TRBJ2-3): EAGVTQSPTHLIKTRGQQATLRCSPISGHTSVYWYQQALGLGLQFLLWYDEGEERNRGNFPPRFSGRQFPNYSSELNVNALELEDSALYLCASSLETGSPHTQYFGPGTRLTVL.

The chain combines TRBV13 with TRBJ1-1, with 7 positions matching TRBD1. V lost 6 bases and J lost 5; bases outside the gene matches: 6. The CDR3 is made up of 13 amino acids. CDR1 and CDR2 from the germline V gene are PRHDT and FYEKMQ (reference sequence). The CDR3 DNA is TGTGCCAGCAGAACAACAGGGGAGACTGAAGCTTTCTTT. Its translation is CASRTTGETEAFF. Looking up the rest from reference TRBV13 and TRBJ1-1 gives the full variable domain: AAGVIQSPRHLIKEKRETATLKCYPIPRHDTVYWYQQGPGQDPQFLISFYEKMQSDKGSIPDRFSAQQFSDYHSELNMSSLELGDSALYFCASRTTGETEAFFGQGTRLTVV.

The chain has TRBV30 and TRBJ2-3; TRBD2 matches at 8 bases. The CDR3 sequence is 14 residues long. Germline V gene sequence: CDR1 GTSNPN, CDR2 SVGIG (reference sequence). V shed 8 bases, J shed 2 bases, and the junction held 9 bases outside the gene matches. This CDR3 reads CAGVRGGFTDTQYF. CDR3 in DNA: TGTGCCGGGGTGCGCGGGGGGTTCACAGATACGCAGTATTTT.

V gene TRBV28 combines with J gene TRBJ1-1; 7 bases are shared with TRBD1. V lost 6 bases to trimming and J lost 7 bases; unmatched junction nucleotides: 8. The CDR3 contains 13 residues. Germline CDR1 reads MDHEN; CDR2 reads SYDVKM. The CDR3 DNA reads TGTGCCAGCAGGCCCGACAGGGATGATGAAGCTTTCTTT. Protein sequence: CASRPDRDDEAFF.

This clone came up a few times. This same CDR3 is encoded by further DNA sequences in the sample. DNA of the CDR3: TGTGCCAGCAGCCCTTGGGGGAGCTCCTATAATTCACCCCTCCACTTT. Translated: CASSPWGSSYNSPLHF. The V gene is TRBV3-1 (or the pseudogene TRBV3-2), the J gene TRBJ1-6, with a weak D call TRBD1 (5 bases). This CDR3 region has 16 residues. The germline V gene has CDR1 LGHDT and CDR2 YNNKEL (reference sequence). V dropped 4 bases and J dropped 0 bases, with 10 bases sitting between them.

The V call is TRBV6-4, the J call TRBJ2-3, with D tentatively TRBD2 (5 bases). CDR3 length: 15 amino acids. V was clipped by 2 bases and J by 3 bases, with 12 bases between them. Germline assignment: CDR1 MRHNA and CDR2 SNTAGT. The CDR3 nucleotides read TGTGCCAGCAGTGACCGGTCCGGAGGAACAGATACGCAGTATTTT. Translation: CASSDRSGGTDTQYF.

The V gene is TRBV7-9, the J gene TRBJ1-6, with TRBD1 as a possible D gene (6 bases). This CDR3 comprises 17 residues. V lost 0 bases to trimming and J lost 6 bases, with 15 bases between them. Per germline, CDR1 SEHNR and CDR2 FQNEAQ (reference sequence). The CDR3 sequence: CASSLALRTARNSPLHF. The CDR3 DNA reads as TGTGCCAGCAGCTTAGCCCTCCGGACAGCACGTAATTCACCCCTCCACTTT.

The chain combines TRBV5-1 with TRBJ1-2, with 10 bases lining up with TRBD1. This CDR3 contains 14 residues. Germline V gene lookup returns CDR1 SGHRS and CDR2 YFSETQ. Unmatched junction bases numbered 4, after V lost 4 bases and J lost 4 bases. The CDR3 loop is CASSPGTGVYGYTF. The DNA of the CDR3 is TGCGCCAGCAGCCCTGGGACAGGGGTCTATGGCTACACCTTC.

V gene TRBV24-1 combines with J gene TRBJ2-7; D is ambiguous. V was shortened by 7 bases and J by 7 bases, with 10 bases between the two germline ends. Germline values: CDR1 KGHDR, CDR2 SFDVKD. This CDR3 has 11 amino acids. The CDR3 bases are TGTGCCACCAGCCACGGGTTTGAGCAGTACTTC. Encoded protein: CATSHGFEQYF.

The J gene is TRBJ2-7, the V gene TRBV6-2 or TRBV6-3, with TRBD2 matching 7 bases. CDR3 length: 15 residues. From germline, CDR1 is MNHEY and CDR2 SVGEGT. J gave up 2 bases and V 5 bases, and 9 bases lay outside the gene matches. The CDR3 region has the DNA TGTGCCAGCAGTCAATCCGGGACTAAGACCTACGAGCAGTACTTC. Amino acid sequence: CASSQSGTKTYEQYF.

This clone was recorded a few times. The CDR3 region is CASSLVRGVGGEQFF. Written as DNA, the CDR3 is TGTGCCAGCAGCTTAGTCCGGGGCGTTGGTGGGGAGCAGTTCTTC. This chain connects TRBV11-2 to TRBJ2-1; D possibly matches TRBD1 or TRBD2 (5 bases each). The CDR3 spans 15 residues. Germline V gives CDR1 SGHAT, CDR2 FQNNGV. V was shortened by 1 base and J by 10 bases, with 17 bases between the two germline ends.

The V gene is TRBV9, the J gene TRBJ1-5; perhaps TRBD1 as D (5 bases). Germline V CDR1 and CDR2: SGDLS, YYNGEE. The CDR3 is made up of 15 amino acids. Deletions cut 4 bases from V and 1 base from J, with 12 bases between. CDR3 coding DNA: TGTGCCAGCAGCCGGGGGTTTCGGAGCAATCAGCCCCAGCATTTT. As protein: CASSRGFRSNQPQHF.

The gene calls are TRBV6-1 and TRBJ1-1; tentatively, D is TRBD1 (6 bases). In germline, CDR1 is MNHNS, CDR2 SASEGT. This CDR3 is 12 amino acids long. Trimming pared 2 bases from V and 5 bases from J, leaving 6 bases between. CDR3: CASSERGTEAFF. DNA of the CDR3: TGTGCCAGCAGTGAAAGGGGGACTGAAGCTTTCTTT.

This clone was seen once. The chain links TRBV3-1 (or the pseudogene TRBV3-2) to TRBJ2-7; no firm D call. V lost 2 bases, J lost 1 base, and 6 bases lay in between. Looked up from germline, CDR1 is LGHDT and CDR2 is YNNKEL (reference sequence). The CDR3 is 13 amino acids. CDR3 in DNA: TGTGCCAGCAGCCAACGACCATCCTACGAGCAGTACTTC. Encoded protein: CASSQRPSYEQYF.

The chain is built from TRBV3-1 (or the pseudogene TRBV3-2) and TRBJ1-6; maybe TRBD1 (6 bases). The length of the CDR3 is 17 residues. V was shortened by 2 bases and J by 12 bases, with 23 bases between the two germline ends. The germline gives CDR1 LGHDT, CDR2 YNNKEL (reference sequence). Written as DNA, the CDR3 is TGTGCCAGCAGCCAAAGCGCCGGGAGGACAGTTGGCCGACCCCTCCACTTT. Translating gives CASSQSAGRTVGRPLHF.

V gene TRBV7-9 combines with J gene TRBJ2-1; TRBD1 aligns across 10 bases. Losses at the gene ends were 3 bases for V and 6 bases for J; bases not matched to a gene: 5. This CDR3 spans 15 amino acids. The germline CDR1 and CDR2 sequences are SEHNR and FQNEAQ (reference sequence). The CDR3 nucleotides read TGTGCCAGCAGCTTGAGACAGGGGGCCGGCAATGAGCAGTTCTTC. Translated, it gives CASSLRQGAGNEQFF.

This chain links TRBV2 with TRBJ1-1; D uncertain. The CDR3 contains 11 residues. Germline CDR1 SNHLY, CDR2 FYNNEI. V gave up 6 bases and J gave up 3 bases, with 5 bases separating them. CDR3 DNA sequence: TGTGCCAGCAGGGATTACACTGAAGCTTTCTTT. Translated: CASRDYTEAFF. The entire variable domain, with the rest obtained from reference TRBV2 and TRBJ1-1, is as follows: EPEVTQTPSHQVTQMGQEVILRCVPISNHLYFYWYRQILGQKVEFLVSFYNNEISEKSEIFDDQFSVERPDGSNFTLKIRSTKLEDSAMYFCASRDYTEAFFGQGTRLTVV.

This sequence joins TRBV27 and TRBJ1-1; 11 nucleotides line up with TRBD1. This CDR3 is 17 amino acids long. CDR1 and CDR2 from the germline V gene are MNHEY and SMNVEV (reference sequence). Losses at the gene ends were 3 bases for V and 0 bases for J; bases not matched to a gene: 6. CDR3 DNA sequence: TGTGCCAGCAGTTTTCGGGGACAGGGGGGTGTGAACACTGAAGCTTTCTTT. Protein product: CASSFRGQGGVNTEAFF.

The genes are TRBV19 and TRBJ1-1; no clear D. V lost 5 bases and J lost 3, with 16 bases in between. The CDR3 contains 15 residues. The germline V gene has CDR1 LNHDA and CDR2 SQIVND (reference sequence). The CDR3 region is CASSDGISGDTEAFF. The DNA of the CDR3 is TGTGCCAGTAGTGATGGGATTTCGGGTGACACTGAAGCTTTCTTT.

The chain has TRBV9 and TRBJ2-1; D possibly corresponds to TRBD2 (5 bases). CDR1 and CDR2 (germline): SGDLS, YYNGEE. This CDR3 comprises 14 residues. V was pared by 0 bases and J by 7 bases, with 11 bases between. CDR3 sequence reads: CASSVVLATNEQFF. In DNA form, the CDR3 reads TGTGCCAGCAGCGTAGTATTAGCGACAAATGAGCAGTTCTTC.

In this sample, this clone turned up once. V is TRBV6-5 and J is TRBJ2-1; 10 nucleotides match TRBD1. The CDR3 spans 15 residues. The J segment lost 6 bases and the V segment lost 6 bases, leaving 8 bases of the junction unmatched. Germline V gene data show CDR1 as MNHEY and CDR2 as SVGAGI. CDR3 residues: CASSPTGGSGNEQFF. CDR3 bases: TGTGCCAGCAGCCCGACAGGGGGCTCCGGCAATGAGCAGTTCTTC.

The rearrangement links TRBV29-1 to TRBJ2-1; no clear D. Trimming stripped 4 bases from V and 8 bases from J, with 12 bases between. CDR1 is SQVTM and CDR2 is ANQGSEA in the germline V gene. There are 12 residues in the CDR3. CDR3 sequence: CSVVRKRDEQFF. DNA of the CDR3: TGCAGCGTTGTCCGGAAGCGCGATGAGCAGTTCTTC.

The chain carries TRBV4-2 and TRBJ1-4, with a possible D match to TRBD1 (6 bases). This CDR3 has 16 amino acids. V was cut by 2 bases and J by 1 base, with 11 bases left in between. Germline V CDR1 and CDR2: LGHNA, YNFKEQ. The CDR3 protein is CASSQNTGQTNEKLFF. The CDR3 region has the DNA TGTGCCAGCAGCCAAAATACGGGACAAACTAATGAAAAACTGTTTTTT.